The clone carrying this T cell receptor beta chain occurred a few times. The target antigen is unknown. TCRdb itself ran the 5' RACE reads through MiXCR, one entry per CDR3 protein. The table shows 5,600 or so distinct CDR3 sequences, with roughly 59% occurring only once. Study findings and constraints: Tumor Tregs overlapped most with tumor, then blood, naive CD4+ cells. Tumor memory CD4+ T cell TCR gene usage clustered with blood and lymph node memory CD4+ cells and lymph node naive CD4+ cells.

The CDR3 length is 12 residues. Germline V CDR1 and CDR2: SNHLY, FYNNEI. V gave up 6 bases and J gave up 10 bases, with 15 bases separating them. The chain has TRBV2 and TRBJ1-1; no definite D call. The specimen was naive CD4+ T cells sorted from blood. Subset specified: naive CD4+ T cells, CD4+CD45RA+CD25-. This TCR came from a female donor with breast cancer. The DNA of the CDR3 is TGTGCCAGCAGCGAACGGCCAAGAAGAGCTTTCTTT. It specifies CASSERPRRAFF.